This T cell receptor (beta chain) was sequenced for a study of T cell repertoires in cytomegalovirus infection. Study details: Alongside well-studied HLA-B-restricted CMV epitopes, recently identified HLA-C-restricted CMV epitopes were also used.

This clonotype came up a few times. Its antigen remains unknown. The CDR3 spans 14 residues. V lost 1 base, J lost 7 bases, and 4 bases stayed unmatched. TCRdb reanalysed the reads using MiXCR and keeps one entry per CDR3 protein. Of hundreds of thousands of distinct CDR3 sequences listed, around 32% are singletons. The source of this sequence is a human donor in good health (CMV status not recorded). Some clones in this sample may be carry-over from other donors' samples. The V gene is TRBV12-3 or TRBV12-4, the J gene TRBJ1-1, with TRBD1 matching over 9 bases. Sequenced here: cultured CD8+ T cells from PBMCs, sampled from culture after CMV antigen stimulation. As DNA, the CDR3 is TGTGCCAGCAGTTTAGGGACAGGGGTTTTTGAAGCTTTCTTT. As protein: CASSLGTGVFEAFF.